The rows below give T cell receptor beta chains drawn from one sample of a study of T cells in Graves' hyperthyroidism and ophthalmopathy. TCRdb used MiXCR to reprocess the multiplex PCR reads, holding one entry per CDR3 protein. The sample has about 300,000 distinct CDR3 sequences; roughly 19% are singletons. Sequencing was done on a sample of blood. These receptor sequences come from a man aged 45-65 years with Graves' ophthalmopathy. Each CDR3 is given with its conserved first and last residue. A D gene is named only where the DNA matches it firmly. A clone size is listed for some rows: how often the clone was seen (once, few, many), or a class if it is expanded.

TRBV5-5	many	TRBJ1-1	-	TGTGCCAGCAGCTTGGATCCCAGAGTGGGTATGAAGAACACTGAAGCTTTCTTT	CASSLDPRVGMKNTEAFF
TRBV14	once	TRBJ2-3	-	TGTGCCAGCAGCCGCGGGCCGGGACTTCAGAAATCTGATACGCAGTATTTT	CASSRGPGLQKSDTQYF
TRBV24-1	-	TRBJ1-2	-	TGTGCCACCAGTTCCCCTTCGCTTTATGGCTACACCTTC	CATSSPSLYGYTF
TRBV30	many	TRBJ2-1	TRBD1	TGTGCCTGGGGAGGGACAGGGGGATACAATGAGCAGTTCTTC	CAWGGTGGYNEQFF
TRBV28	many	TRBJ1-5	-	TGTGCCACTACCTGGGACACTTCCTATCAGCCCCAGCATTTT	CATTWDTSYQPQHF
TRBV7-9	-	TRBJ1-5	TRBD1	TGTGCCAGTCCGGGACAGGATATAGGGAATCAGCCCCAGCATTTT	CASPGQDIGNQPQHF
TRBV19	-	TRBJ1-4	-	TGTGCCAGTAGCAGGGACGGTGCAACTAATGAAAAACTGTTTTTT	CASSRDGATNEKLFF
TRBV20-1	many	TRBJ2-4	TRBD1	TGCAGTGCCCCTGGACAGGGGAGAAGCATTCAGTACTTC	CSAPGQGRSIQYF
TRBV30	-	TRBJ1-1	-	TGTGCCAGTAGTCCGGCAGGGAGAAGGCGCACTGAAGCTTTCTTT	CASSPAGRRRTEAFF
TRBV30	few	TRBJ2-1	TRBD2	TGTGCCTGGAGTAGGGCTAGCGGGAGGCATGAGCAGTTCTTC	CAWSRASGRHEQFF
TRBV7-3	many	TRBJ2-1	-	TGTGCCAGCAGCTTATCCCTAGCGCAGTACAATGAGCAGTTCTTC	CASSLSLAQYNEQFF
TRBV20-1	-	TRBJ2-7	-	TGCAGTGCTAGTTGGCCTGGGGACGAGCAGTACTTC	CSASWPGDEQYF
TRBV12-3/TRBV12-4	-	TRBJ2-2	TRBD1	TGTGCCAGCAGCCCGTCAGGGCAGGGGGCCGGGGAGCTGTTTTTT	CASSPSGQGAGELFF
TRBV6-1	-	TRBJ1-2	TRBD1	TGTGCCAGCAGTACCCTGGGACAGGGATACACCTTC	CASSTLGQGYTF
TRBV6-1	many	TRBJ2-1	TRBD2	TGTGCCAGCAGTGAGACTAGCGGGTACAATGAGCAGTTCTTC	CASSETSGYNEQFF
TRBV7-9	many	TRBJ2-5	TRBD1	TGTGCCAGCAGCGTAGGACAGGGACCGGAGACCCAGTACTTC	CASSVGQGPETQYF
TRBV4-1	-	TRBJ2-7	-	TGCGCCAGCAGACTCGACAGGGACTCGGGCTACGAGCAGTACTTC	CASRLDRDSGYEQYF
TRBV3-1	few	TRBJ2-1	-	TGTGCCAGCAGCCAAGACGGGAGTCCCTACAATGAGCAGTTCTTC	CASSQDGSPYNEQFF
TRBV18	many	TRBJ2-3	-	TGTGCCAGCTCACCACCAAATCAGTGGCACACAGATACGCAGTATTTT	CASSPPNQWHTDTQYF
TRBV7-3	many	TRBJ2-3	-	TGTGCCAGCAGCCCGAGAAAGGTAGCGGCCGGTGGGGATACGCAGTATTTT	CASSPRKVAAGGDTQYF
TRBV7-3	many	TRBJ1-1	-	TGTGCCAGCAGCAAAAGAGAAGGTGGGAACACTGAAGCTTTCTTT	CASSKREGGNTEAFF
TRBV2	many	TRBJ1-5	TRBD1	TGTGCCAGCAGTCGGGACAGGGGGCGGGCCCAGCCCCAGCATTTT	CASSRDRGRAQPQHF
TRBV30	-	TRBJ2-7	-	TGTGCCTGTCGACAGAGCTCGGGATACGAGCAGTACTTC	CACRQSSGYEQYF
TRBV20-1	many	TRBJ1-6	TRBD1	TGCAGTGCTGCACAGGGGCCGAATTCACCCCTCCACTTT	CSAAQGPNSPLHF
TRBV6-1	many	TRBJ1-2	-	TGTGCCAGCAGTGAAGACGGACACTATGGCTACACCTTC	CASSEDGHYGYTF
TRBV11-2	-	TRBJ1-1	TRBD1	TGTGCCAGCAGCCCCCTGACAGGGAAGAGGCCTGAAGCTTTCTTT	CASSPLTGKRPEAFF
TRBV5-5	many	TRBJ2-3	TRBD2	TGTGCCAGCAGCTTGGCCCGGCTAGCGGGACTCTCAGATACGCAGTATTTT	CASSLARLAGLSDTQYF
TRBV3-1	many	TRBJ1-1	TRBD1	TGTGCCAGCAGCCAAGGGGACAGGGGGCTAGTGGCTGAAGCTTTCTTT	CASSQGDRGLVAEAFF
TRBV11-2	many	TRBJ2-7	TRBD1	TGTGCCAGCAGCTCCGTCCCGGGACAGGGATACCACGAGCAGTACTTC	CASSSVPGQGYHEQYF
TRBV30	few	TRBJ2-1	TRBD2	TGTGCCTGGAGTGTAAAAGCTAGCGGGTGGAACAATGAGCAGTTCTTC	CAWSVKASGWNNEQFF
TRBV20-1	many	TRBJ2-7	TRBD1	TGCAGTGCCAGACAGGGGGGGCAGTACTTC	CSARQGGQYF
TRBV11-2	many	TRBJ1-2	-	TGTGCCAGCAGCTTAGATGGAGGGGCAGGGACCCCTAGGGGCTACACCTTC	CASSLDGGAGTPRGYTF
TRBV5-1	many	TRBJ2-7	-	TGCGCCAGCAGCTTGGCCTCGGTGGCCTCCTACGAGCAGTACTTC	CASSLASVASYEQYF
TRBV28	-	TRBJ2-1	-	TGTGCCAGCAGTTTCTGGGGGGCAGACAATGAGCAGTTCTTC	CASSFWGADNEQFF
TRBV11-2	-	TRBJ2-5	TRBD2	TGTGCCAGCAGCTCTGGGGGGGACTGGAAAGAGACCCAGTACTTC	CASSSGGDWKETQYF
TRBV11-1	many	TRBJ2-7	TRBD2	TGTGCCAGCAGCTCCGGGACTAGCGGGAGGCCGGGCTCCTACGAGCAGTACTTC	CASSSGTSGRPGSYEQYF
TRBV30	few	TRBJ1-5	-	TGTGCCTGGAGTGTATCCGACAATCAGCCCCAGCATTTT	CAWSVSDNQPQHF
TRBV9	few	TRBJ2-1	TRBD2	TGTGCCAGCAGCGTAGGTGTGAGGCTAGCGGGAGCCAATGAGCAGTTCTTC	CASSVGVRLAGANEQFF
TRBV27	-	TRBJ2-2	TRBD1	TGTGCCAGCAGTTTCGGCCAGGGGGCTTACACCGGGGAGCTGTTTTTT	CASSFGQGAYTGELFF
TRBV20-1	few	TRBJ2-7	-	TGCAGTGCTAGTGGCAGTTGGAACTACGAGCAGTACTTC	CSASGSWNYEQYF
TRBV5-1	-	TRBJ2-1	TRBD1	TGCGCCAGCAGCTTGGGGCCCCCCGGACAGGGGTTGAATGAGCAGTTCTTC	CASSLGPPGQGLNEQFF
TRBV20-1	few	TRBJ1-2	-	TGCAGTGCTAGCAACAGTATGATATATGGCTACACCTTC	CSASNSMIYGYTF
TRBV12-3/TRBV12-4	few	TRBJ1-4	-	TGTGCCAGCAGTCCCCGGGGGGAGTCTAATGAAAAACTGTTTTTT	CASSPRGESNEKLFF
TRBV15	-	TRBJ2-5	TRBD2	TGTGCCACCAGCAGAGAGCTAGCGGGAGATGGGGAGACCCAGTACTTC	CATSRELAGDGETQYF
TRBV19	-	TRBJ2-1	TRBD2	TGTGCCAGTAGTATTTTTTCCGGGACTAAAAATGAGCAGTTCTTC	CASSIFSGTKNEQFF
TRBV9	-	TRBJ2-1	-	TGTGCCAGCAGCGCAAACAGAGGGGACTCGCCAGAGGGAGGGGGTGAGCAGTTCTTC	CASSANRGDSPEGGGEQFF
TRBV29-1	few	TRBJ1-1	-	TGCAGCGTTGATTTCGTGAACACTGAAGCTTTCTTT	CSVDFVNTEAFF
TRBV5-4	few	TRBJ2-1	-	TGTGCCAGCAGCCCTGGCGGGCAGGGCCATGAGCAGTTCTTC	CASSPGGQGHEQFF
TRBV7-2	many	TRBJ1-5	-	TGTGCCAGCAGCTTCGTGGGCGGTTCGAATCAGCCCCAGCATTTT	CASSFVGGSNQPQHF
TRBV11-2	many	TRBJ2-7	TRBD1	TGTGCCAGCAGCTCCCGGGACAGCGTCTACGAGCAGTACTTC	CASSSRDSVYEQYF
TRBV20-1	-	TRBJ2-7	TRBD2	TGCAGTGCTAGATCTAGCGGGAGGGTAACTGAGCAGTACTTC	CSARSSGRVTEQYF
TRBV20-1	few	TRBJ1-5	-	TGCAGTGCTAGAGAGGGGGGGGCTGGACAGCCCCAGCATTTT	CSAREGGAGQPQHF
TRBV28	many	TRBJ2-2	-	TGTGCCAGCAGTGAAGAGCGGGTATTCGATTCCGGGGAGCTGTTTTTT	CASSEERVFDSGELFF
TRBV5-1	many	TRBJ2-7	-	TGCGCCAGCAAACGGGACTCTAGCGTTCAATATTCCGGGCAGTACTTC	CASKRDSSVQYSGQYF
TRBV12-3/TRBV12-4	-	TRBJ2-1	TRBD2	TGTGCCAGCAGTTCAGCAGCGGGAGGGTTCTTTCGAGAGCAGTTCTTC	CASSSAAGGFFREQFF
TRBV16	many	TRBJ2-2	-	TGTGCCAGCAGCCAGCCCGCAGGGGGGCTAGGAACCGGGGAGCTGTTTTTT	CASSQPAGGLGTGELFF
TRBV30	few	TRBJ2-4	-	TGTGCCTTCGGGGAACAGCTGCTAGCCAAAAACATTCAGTACTTC	CAFGEQLLAKNIQYF
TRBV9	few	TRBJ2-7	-	TGTGCCAAGGGGCGGGGGCAGATCCACGAGCAGTACTTC	CAKGRGQIHEQYF
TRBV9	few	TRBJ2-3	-	TGTGCCAGCGGGCCCAGCCCCACAGATACGCAGTATTTT	CASGPSPTDTQYF
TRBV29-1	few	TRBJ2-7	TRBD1	TGCAGCGTTGCCGGCGGGACAGGGGGCGCCGAGCAGTACTTC	CSVAGGTGGAEQYF